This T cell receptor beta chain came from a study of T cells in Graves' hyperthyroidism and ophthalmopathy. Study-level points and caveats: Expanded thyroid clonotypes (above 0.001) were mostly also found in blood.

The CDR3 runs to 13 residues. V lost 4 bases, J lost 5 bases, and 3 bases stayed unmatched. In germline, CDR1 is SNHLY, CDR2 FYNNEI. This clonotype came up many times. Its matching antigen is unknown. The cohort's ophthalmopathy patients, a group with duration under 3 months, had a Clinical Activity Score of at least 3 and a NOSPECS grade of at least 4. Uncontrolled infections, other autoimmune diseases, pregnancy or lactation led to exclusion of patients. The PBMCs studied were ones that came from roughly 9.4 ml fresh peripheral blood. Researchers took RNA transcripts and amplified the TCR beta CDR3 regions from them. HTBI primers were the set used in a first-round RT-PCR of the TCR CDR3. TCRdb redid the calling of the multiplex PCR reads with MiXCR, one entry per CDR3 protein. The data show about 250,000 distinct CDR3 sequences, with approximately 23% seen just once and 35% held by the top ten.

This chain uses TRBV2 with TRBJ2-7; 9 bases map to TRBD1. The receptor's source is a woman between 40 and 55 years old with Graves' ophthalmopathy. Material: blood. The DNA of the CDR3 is TGTGCCAGCAGTGCGGGACAGGGCAACGAGCAGTACTTC. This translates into CASSAGQGNEQYF.